This T cell receptor (beta chain) was recorded in a study of sequential checkpoint blockade in melanoma (dated by TCRdb to the late 2010s). Concerning the study at large: Using 1:1 randomization, the trial assigned patients either to first-line nivolumab followed by ipilimumab (arm A) or to ipilimumab followed by nivolumab (arm B). Both trial sequences were followed by maintenance nivolumab.

TCRbeta CDR3 regions were immunosequenced from genomic DNA with the immunoSEQ Assay. Before high-throughput sequencing, the genomic DNA was amplified using bias-controlled multiplex PCR. In the paper's pipeline: To quantify the absolute abundance of each unique TCRbeta CDR3 region, the sequences were collapsed and filtered. Clonality, defined as 1 minus Pielou's evenness, was calculated using only productive rearrangements. A previously published method was used to identify clones with significantly greater frequencies in on-treatment samples than in baseline samples. The immuneACCESS repertoire file appears here via TCRdb, limited to in-frame rearrangements. These files lack a portion of the clones; in checked studies, under half of the deficit traces to unresolved V genes, and the cause of the others is not known. V, J and clone size reflect that table, while D and trimming were determined from the DNA. Recorded for this sample are under 15,000 clones; 70% to 85% of them occurred a single time. The ten top clones hold about 25% of the sample.

For this chain, trimming is 5 bases at the V end and 2 bases at the J end, and the number of junction bases without a gene match is 6. CDR1 SGHTA and CDR2 FQGNSA are derived from the germline V gene. Measured from the cysteine to the phenylalanine, the CDR3 is 16 residues long. CDR3 DNA only is kept here, 48 bases in frame from base 1. This clone was seen a single time. Its antigen remains unidentified. The sample holds no much larger clone one base away, and base qualities are not on file. Overall results and qualifications from the work: The response-prediction model combining TCR metrics and mutation burden needs validation in larger, independent patient cohorts.

Read against the paper, the sample's treatment or condition label means: randomized to nivolumab then ipilimumab (arm A) or the reverse (arm B). No trial patient had received prior DNA-damaging chemotherapy. Thawed PBMCs were sorted on a FACS Aria II flow cytometer to isolate live CD3+CD8+ cells negative for CD19 and CD56. Samples came from patients with melanoma in CheckMate 064, a randomized, open-label phase II trial of sequential checkpoint blockade. Leukapheresis was used to collect peripheral blood mononuclear cells, which were then purified with Ficoll-Paque and frozen in human serum with about 10% DMSO. Immediately after sorting, the purity of the sorted blood CD3+CD8+ cells was confirmed to be >95%, and DNA was then extracted.

The material sequenced was CD8+ T cells sorted from blood (inferred from file names), taken from a patient given nivolumab and ipilimumab in sequence. The sequence was collected from a human donor with melanoma. The chain links TRBV7-2 with TRBJ2-7, with 13 bases aligning to TRBD2. The DNA sequence is given as TGTGCCAGCAGCCCTACGGGACTAGCGGGAACCTACGAGCAGTACTTC. Translated, it gives CASSPTGLAGTYEQYF.